The text below deals with one T cell receptor (beta chain). Its antigen is not known. Use of 60 Vbeta and 13 Jbeta primers characterized the PCR. Measured with immunoSEQ multiplex PCR; TCRdb has only the in-frame clones, and not every one. In the table there are 130,000 or so clones, 80% of which are singletons. This entry comes from a study of cytomegalovirus exposure and HLA in healthy donors. Study-wide results and limits: According to an earlier analysis, most TCR beta V segments yielded productive rearrangements about 87% or about 30% of the time. An analysis that was carried out later associated 16,951 TCR beta sequences with HLA alleles at 0.05 false discovery rate. The HLA-A and HLA-B alleles of most subjects were reportedly predicted accurately from TCR beta sequences. Fewer N-insertions than the roughly 600-donor mean were reportedly shown by an Asian-associated ancestry cluster in a later analysis.

CDR1 and CDR2 from the germline V gene are SNHLY and FYNNEI. This CDR3 has 11 residues. Trimming left V 6 bases short and J 5 bases short, with 6 bases between. The gene calls are TRBV2 and TRBJ2-3; D remains ambiguous. This receptor was obtained from a man younger than 45 in good health and CMV-seronegative. The specimen sequenced was PBMCs. This chain's CDR3 is CASSPQDTQYF. CDR3 coding DNA: TGTGCCAGCAGCCCCCAAGATACGCAGTATTTT.